The rows below give T cell receptor beta chains drawn from one sample of a study of CD8+ T cells in alopecia areata. The protocol was immunoSEQ multiplex PCR, while the TCRdb copy is restricted to in-frame clones and leaves out a portion. This sample has approximately 29,000 clones, with approximately 80% found just once. Sequenced material: NKG2D-low CD8+ T cells sorted from blood. The origin of the receptors is a human donor with alopecia areata. Both conserved end residues are part of each CDR3. The order of the fields is CDR3 length, J gene, clone size, D gene, V gene, CDR3 DNA, CDR3 protein. A D gene is named only where the DNA matches it firmly. Size values are once, few and many counts, or a class for expanded clones, and some rows have none.

14	TRBJ2-7	NA	NA	TRBV5-1	TGCGCCAGCAGCTTCCTGACAGAAACCTACGAGCAGTACTTC	CASSFLTETYEQYF
14	TRBJ2-2	NA	NA	TRBV19	TGTGCCAGCAAAAGGGGGACGCACACCGGGGAGCTGTTTTTT	CASKRGTHTGELFF
15	TRBJ1-6	NA	TRBD1	TRBV6-5	TGTGCCAGCAGTTACTCACTTCAGGGGGCTTCACCCCTCCACTTT	CASSYSLQGASPLHF
17	TRBJ2-1	NA	TRBD2	TRBV4-3	TGCGCCAGCAGCCTCCGAGGGAGCGGGGGGGCTTACAATGAGCAGTTCTTC	CASSLRGSGGAYNEQFF
16	TRBJ2-3	NA	TRBD1	TRBV4-2	TGTGCCAGCAGCCAAGATATCACAGGGGGCACAGATACGCAGTATTTT	CASSQDITGGTDTQYF
12	TRBJ2-1	NA	NA	TRBV27	TGTGCCAGCAGTTTCCCTGGGAATGAGCAGTTCTTC	CASSFPGNEQFF
14	TRBJ2-1	few	NA	TRBV4-1	TGCGCCAGCAGCCAAGGGACCAGCTACAATGAGCAGTTCTTC	CASSQGTSYNEQFF
13	TRBJ1-2	NA	NA	TRBV27	TGTGCCAGCAGTTTATGGCCCAGGAATGGCTACACCTTC	CASSLWPRNGYTF
14	TRBJ2-7	NA	NA	TRBV5-4	TGTGCCAGCAGCTTGCAAGGTGGAGGCTACGAGCAGTACTTC	CASSLQGGGYEQYF
14	TRBJ1-1	NA	NA	TRBV7-9	TGTGCCAGCAGCTTAGCAGGGCCTGACACTGAAGCTTTCTTT	CASSLAGPDTEAFF
13	TRBJ2-1	NA	NA	TRBV6-9	TGTGCCAGCAGTTATCTGTTCTGGGATGAGCAGTTCTTC	CASSYLFWDEQFF
16	TRBJ2-3	once	NA	TRBV27	TGTGCCAGCAGTTCTGTTCCGGAGGGGGTCACAGATACGCAGTATTTT	CASSSVPEGVTDTQYF
16	TRBJ2-7	NA	TRBD1	TRBV4-3	TGCGCCAGCAGCCGATCGACAGGGGACTCATCCTACGAGCAGTACTTC	CASSRSTGDSSYEQYF
14	TRBJ1-1	NA	NA	TRBV6-1	TGTGCCAGCAGTCCCGGTTCCGAGGGCACTGAAGCTTTCTTT	CASSPGSEGTEAFF
14	TRBJ1-2	NA	TRBD1	TRBV9	TGTGCCAGCAGCGTCCAGGGGGGCGCCTATGGCTACACCTTC	CASSVQGGAYGYTF
13	TRBJ2-7	NA	TRBD2	TRBV4-2	TGTGCCAGCAGCATGAGCGGGAACTACGAGCAGTACTTC	CASSMSGNYEQYF
15	TRBJ2-5	few	TRBD2	TRBV7-9	TGTGCCAGCAGCTCGGGACTAGCGGGATTTGAGACCCAGTACTTC	CASSSGLAGFETQYF